Below, one T cell receptor beta chain is given with its context. This clonotype was detected a few times. Its antigen target is currently unknown. No clone much larger than this one lies a single base away; base qualities are absent. Library preparation was by 5' RACE. Sequencing used an Illumina HiSeq 2000. A universal primer binding site was added through template switching, and the final cDNA carried a unique molecular identifier so that TCR cDNA molecules could be counted accurately. First-strand cDNA for TCR alpha and beta chains was synthesized from specific primers in the conserved constant-segment region. To control for contamination, each cDNA library was double barcoded with a SMART-Mk sample barcode plus Illumina barcodes. TruSeq adapter sequences, together with Illumina sample barcodes, were added in two successive PCR steps. The Illumina HiSeq platform was used with custom primers to sequence TCR alpha and beta cDNA libraries. Per the source publication's procedure: MiGEC was used to process raw reads and extract unique molecular identifiers, and MiXCR was used to find CDR3 positions. Recombination models were inferred per individual with the repgenHMM and IGoR tools using an EM algorithm. The analysis of shared clonotypes was done with the tcR package in R, with sharing normalized by the product of cloneset sizes. Out-of-frame nonproductive sequences were analyzed to study raw recombination free of thymic and clonal selection effects. TCRdb reran the public reads through fastp at Q25 and MiXCR, keeping productive beta chains. Merged by CDR3 protein, the rows form single entries marked with the most common genes and DNA. The V and J calls come from TCRdb's annotation, not from the publication. Present in this sample are about 530,000 distinct CDR3 sequences, roughly 15% of which were seen just once. In total, the top ten clones hold nearly 0.45% of the sample.

The data derive from a study of identical twins (dated by TCRdb to about 2016). With regard to the full study: TCR alpha and beta repertoires from monozygotic twins, unrelated adults of various ages and cord blood were deep-sequenced to test whether fetal clonotypes persist. To rule out contamination, replicate twin experiments were performed at different times with different library preparation protocols. What the authors observed across the whole study: In monozygotic twins, recombination models systematically underestimated out-of-frame TCR alpha sharing, but the models matched the sharing seen between unrelated individuals. Because the same donors could not be followed over many years, conclusions were based on cross-sectional statistical analysis. A weaker excess of twin sharing was found in beta out-of-frame sequences because the signal-to-noise ratio was lowered by fewer shared sequences. Compared with coincidental sharing between unrelated individuals, an excess of low generation-probability sequences was observed among out-of-frame TCR alpha sequences shared between twins. Fewer insertions were carried by abundant cord blood beta clonotypes; a weaker similar trend was observed in young adult naive repertoires, while no such trend was observed in memory repertoires. Invariant T cells such as MAIT and iNKT could partly confound zero-insertion analyses, though diverse VJ usage argued against this for most clonotypes.

Every donor in the study was a healthy Caucasian. Three pairs of female monozygotic twins, all aged about 18 to 30 years, were included in the twin cohort. Positive isolation kits from Invitrogen were used to isolate the CD4+ and CD8+ T cell populations. The same sample was also used in a study of yellow fever vaccine responses in identical twins. As described in the second report: The authors reported that the T cell response to vaccination in identical twins appeared partly convergent and partly personalized. In the study, vaccine-responding T cell clones were precisely tracked in identical twins.

The origin of this receptor is a woman in her late teens or twenties in good health. The sample taken for sequencing was CD4+ T cells sorted from blood.

The DNA is as follows: TGTGCCAGCAGCACCAATTTCCCAGGGACTAGCACTCCGTTCTTC. It translates as CASSTNFPGTSTPFF. The chain uses TRBV12-3 or TRBV12-4 and TRBJ2-1; TRBD2 agrees with 9 junctional bases. Taken from cysteine to phenylalanine, the CDR3 has 15 residues. The DNA shown is the 45-base CDR3, in frame from base 1. Unmatched junction bases come to 18, with V trimmed by 6 bases and J by 15 bases.